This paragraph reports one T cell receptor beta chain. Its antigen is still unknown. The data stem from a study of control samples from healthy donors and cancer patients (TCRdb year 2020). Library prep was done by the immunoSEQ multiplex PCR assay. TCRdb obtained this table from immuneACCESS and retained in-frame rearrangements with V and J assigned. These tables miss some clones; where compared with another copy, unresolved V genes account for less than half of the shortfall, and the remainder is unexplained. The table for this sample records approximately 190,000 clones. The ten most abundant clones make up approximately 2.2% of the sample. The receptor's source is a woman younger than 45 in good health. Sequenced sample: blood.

The CDR3 protein sequence reads: CASSAGTGAGRAFF. The bases are TGTGCCAGCAGCGCGGGAACAGGGGCAGGGAGAGCTTTCTTT. The chain couples TRBV7-9 to TRBJ1-1, and 7 junction bases match TRBD1. CDR1 SEHNR and CDR2 FQNEAQ are derived from the germline V gene (reference sequence). Germline trimming: 5 bases from V, 10 bases from J; junction bases outside gene matches: 13. The CDR3 sequence holds 14 residues, the cysteine and phenylalanine included. The retained sequence is limited to the CDR3, 42 bases, with the frame set at the first base. Joined to the reference TRBV7-9 and TRBJ1-1 proteins, this CDR3 gives the full variable domain: DTGVSQNPRHKITKRGQNVTFRCDPISEHNRLYWYRQTLGQGPEFLTYFQNEAQLEKSRLLSDRFSAERPKGSFSTLEIQRTEQGDSAMYLCASSAGTGAGRAFFGQGTRLTVV.